This paragraph reports one TCR beta chain. This clone's antigen is unknown. Base quality data are lacking; no much larger clone is found one base away. Counted from cysteine to phenylalanine, this CDR3 has 15 amino acids. The DNA shown is the 45-base CDR3, in frame from base 1. Trimming accounts for 3 bases at V and 2 bases at J, while the number of junction bases matched to no gene is 4. Sequences GTSNPN (CDR1) and SVGIG (CDR2) are obtained from the germline V gene (reference sequence). Preparation of the library involved the immunoSEQ multiplex PCR assay. For the multiplex PCR, a mixture combining 60 forward primers for TCR Vbeta segments and 13 reverse primers for TCR Jbeta segments was used. The CDR3 region of rearranged TCR beta genes was amplified from genomic DNA by a multiplex PCR assay. On the Illumina HiSeq System, the amplified TCR beta libraries were sequenced as 87-base-pair reads. In the original analysis: Across the 700 or so repertoires, a later analysis counted roughly 84 million unique TCR beta chains, around 11 million of which were shared by at least two donors. A nearest-neighbor algorithm error-corrected the raw reads and collapsed the reads into unique sequences, merging closely related sequences to remove PCR and sequencing errors. CDR3 sequences were aligned to IMGT reference sequences to assign V, D and J gene segments. For a sequence to be retained, a match of at least six nucleotides to both a V gene segment and a J gene segment was required. Rearrangements were called productive when the CDR3 lacked stop codons and stayed in frame with V and J; all others were non-productive. Following IMGT convention, CDR3 was defined as the stretch from the second conserved V-encoded cysteine up to the conserved J-encoded phenylalanine. Sequences without an unambiguous match to a single V gene segment were excluded from the earlier analysis of almost 600 of the donors. An earlier analysis of over 450 of the donors classified V segments as functional when productive rearrangements were above 56.7% and as segregating when the standard deviation between donors was above 5%. A statistical classification framework was developed to diagnose cytomegalovirus status using the catalog of TCR beta chain sequences. In a later analysis, V and J genes were assigned by comparing TCR nucleotide sequences against IMGT/GENE-DB human TR gene sequences. A later analysis assigned CDR3 sequences and most-parsimonious VDJ recombination scenarios with the TCRdist pipeline. In a later analysis, each TCR beta chain was defined by its CDR3 amino acid sequence together with its V-gene family, and reads without a unique V-gene family were excluded. As a way to deal with suspected cross-contamination and a sequencing artifact, a later analysis dropped under 600 nucleotide sequences that were highly shared and had low generation probability. For each public chain, a later analysis derived a clonal expansion index from normalized ranks of inferred template counts within each repertoire. A later analysis computed generation probabilities with a VDJ recombination model fitted to out-of-frame rearrangements, and checked the results against IGoR. A later analysis scored TCR-TCR, TCR-HLA and TCR-CMV co-occurrence with hypergeometric tests, applying a repertoire-size bias correction to TCR pairs. A later analysis estimated false discovery rates by permuting HLA or CMV assignments 20 times. In a later analysis, co-occurring TCRs were grouped using DBSCAN, and TCRdist sequence similarity was added for clustering within HLA-allele-positive subsets. For co-occurrence clustering, repertoires with fewer than 30,000 or more than 120,000 public chains were excluded, along with 4 to 6 repertoires with anomalous nucleotide sharing. TCRdb retrieved this table from immuneACCESS and kept in-frame rearrangements only. Not all clones are present; in checked studies, unresolved V genes account for under half, and no reason is known for the remainder. For V, J and clone size, that table is used; D and trimming come from the DNA. This sample lists 100,000 or so clones; 76% were detected once. The ten largest clones capture around 10% of the sample.

In total, over 600 healthy bone marrow donors made up the cohort. Cohort members were all nominally healthy when sampled, although unrecorded immune exposures were likely present. The donor tested CMV seropositive and was one of the 289 seropositive cohort members. A peripheral blood sample was provided by each donor, and peripheral blood mononuclear cells were used for TCR beta sequencing. Genomic DNA was extracted from the blood cell samples with the Qiagen DNeasy Blood Extraction Kit. The data stem from a study of cytomegalovirus exposure and HLA in healthy donors (dated by TCRdb to the late 2010s). General notes on the study: An earlier analysis of 587 of the donors reported roughly 300 Gb of sequence data and 90 million to 120 million unique TCR beta sequences obtained from around 180 million T cells. A later analysis re-analyzed previously published TCR beta repertoires from 666 donors and added high-resolution HLA genotyping to study TCR occurrence patterns. A separate validation cohort of some 130 different subjects was used in addition to the roughly 670-subject first cohort. A later genetic analysis took genome-wide SNP genotypes for about 65% of the 666 donors and used that subset as a discovery cohort. An earlier analysis of 500 to 750 of the donors applied high-throughput TCR beta sequencing to assess whether each TCR beta V gene segment acted as functional or pseudogenic. Using immunosequencing, the study profiled T cell repertoires from about 610 subjects and related those repertoires to cytomegalovirus serostatus. On average, roughly 250,000 unique TCR beta nucleotide sequences were sequenced per donor among roughly 430 genotyped donors of the cohort, with roughly a sixth of those sequences being non-productive. Donor age, sex, ethnicity and CMV serostatus were compiled alongside the repertoire data. Typing coverage differed by locus: A, B, C, DRB1 and DQB1 were typed in roughly 620-630 donors, DQA1 in about 550, DPA1 in 600 to 610, and DPB1 in 400 to 490. Roughly 5 DR-DQ haplotypes were handled as single units for association and clustering because linkage in the cohort was strong. To predict cytomegalovirus infection status, the study combined high-throughput TCR immunosequencing, statistical association of individual TCRs with disease status, and machine learning. The study was designed to test whether signatures of past pathogen exposure could be identified by cataloging public T cell receptors. All discovery cohort repertoires had been generated on a single sequencing platform. Roughly 300 gigabases of sequencing data and approximately 80 million unique TCR sequences were included in an early release covering roughly 700 HLA-typed donors. HLA typing covered class I and class II loci at four-digit resolution. Of the 398 genotyped donors, approximately 83% fell in the genetic ancestry cluster associated with self-reported Caucasian donors. In the later analysis, no new phenotypic data were used to find candidate immune exposures; instead, reliance was placed on TCR beta sequences and their occurrence across donors. Overall study outcomes, separate from this receptor: Cytomegalovirus status was reported to be diagnosed by the classifier with high specificity and sensitivity in both the original and validation cohorts. Strong co-occurrence of HLA alleles, especially DR and DQ, made assigning TCR associations to individual alleles difficult. The sequencing pipeline was judged likely to have produced a cluster of highly shared sequence variants as a technical artifact. Three of the identified cytomegalovirus-associated TCR beta chains were confirmed in vitro to be specific for cytomegalovirus antigens. The only immune exposure information available for the cohort was CMV serostatus. Compared with equally common non-associated chains, HLA-associated TCR beta chains in a later analysis were more clonally expanded and had lower generation probabilities. Compared with the roughly 600-donor mean, donors in an Asian-associated ancestry cluster had fewer N-insertions in productive TCRs, according to a later genetic analysis. The authors suggested that the approach could potentially be generalized to other disease states and immunological phenotypes. An association between a missense DCLRE1C variant and V-gene and J-gene trimming of TCR beta chains was found in a later genetic analysis and replicated in an independent cohort. A total of around 150 TCR beta chains were listed by the study as associated with cytomegalovirus. While some public TCRs were present in many individuals, most TCR sequences turned up only very rarely across donors. Sequencing depth was assumed to be roughly uniform across donors in the presence/absence analyses, though that assumption may not hold. The earlier analysis of 587 of the donors excluded roughly 16 rarely observed V segments, including chromosome 9 orphons, because counts were too low. The cohort was sequenced for TCR beta chains only, and without alpha or paired-chain data the features that could be detected were limited. Linkage disequilibrium might explain the correlated functional status among segregating V segments, but an unknown experimental factor could not be excluded. In a later analysis, about 17,000 TCR beta sequences were associated with specific HLA alleles at a false discovery rate of 0.05. A later analysis reported that several top co-occurrence clusters appeared linked to parvovirus B19, influenza, CMV and Epstein-Barr virus. In a later analysis, TCR association rates were found to vary across HLA loci, with the most associated TCRs seen for DRB1 alleles and the fewest for HLA-C alleles. HLA typing was unavailable for some donors at each locus, so association tests used only the typed subset. In a later analysis, most CMV-associated TCR beta chains were found to appear HLA-restricted, with HLA associations seemingly driven largely by CMV exposure. A further reported finding was that TCR beta sequences accurately predicted the HLA-A and HLA-B alleles for most subjects in the first cohort. Some IMGT-functional V segments, including TRBV6-2 and TRBV6-3, could not be told apart with the 87-base-pair reads, so those segments were excluded. Broadly in line with IMGT annotations, most TCR beta V segments showed up in productive rearrangements about 87% or about 30% of the time in an earlier analysis of approximately 600 of the donors.

This receptor was taken from a woman in her forties in good health and CMV-seropositive. The sequenced sample consisted of PBMCs. The sequence joins TRBV30 to TRBJ1-6; 7 bases in the junction line up with TRBD1. The CDR3 reads as follows: CAWRTGSTYNSPLHF. The sequenced DNA: TGTGCCTGGAGGACAGGGTCAACCTATAATTCACCCCTCCACTTT.